Following are 3 T cell receptor beta chains from one sample sequenced in a study of T cells in Graves' hyperthyroidism and ophthalmopathy. RNA transcripts were the template for amplifying TCR beta CDR3 regions. First-round RT-PCR with HTBI primers amplified the TCR CDR3 region. In TCRdb, the multiplex PCR reads were re-called with MiXCR into one record per CDR3 protein. Of about 99,000 distinct CDR3 sequences listed, 47% are singletons. The sample consisted of blood. The receptors come from a middle-aged man with Graves' hyperthyroidism.

Concerning this clonotype itself: Likely a read error: the CDR3 ends without its conserved phenylalanine or tryptophan. Because the CDR3's place on the DNA is in doubt, the DNA is left out and the CDR3 is given as listed by TCRdb. The chain carries TRBV7-2 and TRBJ1-2. Germline CDR1 reads SGHTA; CDR2 reads FQGNSA. The CDR3 spans 8 amino acids, including both terminal residues. The CDR3 sequence: CASSTRLR.

This clonotype was observed a handful of times. The chain recombines TRBV6-6 with TRBJ2-3, with 13 bases matching TRBD2. Germline V CDR1 and CDR2: MNHNY, SVGAGI (reference sequence). V trimming: 6 bases; J trimming: 2 bases; junction bases outside the gene matches: 8. This CDR3 is 17 amino acids long. The CDR3 DNA sequence: TGTGCCAGCAGGCAGACTAGCGGGAGGCGGGTCACAGATACGCAGTATTTT. Translation gives CASRQTSGRRVTDTQYF.

This clonotype was seen only a few times. A much larger clone lies one base from this, so it may be a read error. The V and J genes are TRBV6-6 and TRBJ2-7, with 7 nucleotides matching TRBD2. The CDR3 runs to 13 residues. The V and J ends lost 5 bases and 3 bases, in that order; junction bases with no gene match: 4. CDR1 and CDR2 (germline): MNHNY, SVGAGI (reference sequence). The CDR3 here is CASSGTSVYEQYF. For the CDR3, the DNA is TGTGCCAGCAGTGGTACTAGCGTCTACGAGCAGTACTTC.